This is a list of T cell receptor beta chains from one sample in a study of blood T cells in healthy people across ages. Via MiXCR, TCRdb re-called the 5' RACE reads, giving one row per CDR3 protein. This sample has roughly 2 million distinct CDR3 sequences, with just under 50% found just once. The source material was blood. These receptors originate from a woman aged 40 to 55 in good health. The CDR3 runs from the conserved cysteine through the conserved F or W. The D gene is left open where the match is weak. Size is omitted from some rows. Given values are once, few, many or a class for expanded clones.

J gene | clone size | D gene | V gene | CDR3 DNA | CDR3 protein
TRBJ2-5 | NA | NA | TRBV12-3/TRBV12-4 | TGTGCCAGCAGAGACGACAGACAAGAGACCCAGTACTTC | CASRDDRQETQYF
TRBJ2-3 | NA | TRBD2 | TRBV6-6 | TGTGCCAGCACCAAGAACCGACTAGCGGGGGACACAGATACGCAGTATTTT | CASTKNRLAGDTDTQYF
TRBJ2-5 | NA | TRBD1 | TRBV9 | TGTGCCAGCAGCGCCGGGACAGGGATAGGGGAGACCCAGTACTTC | CASSAGTGIGETQYF
TRBJ2-3 | NA | NA | TRBV5-6 | TGTGCCAGCACCCTCCCCAGTCATGTAGATACGCAGTATTTT | CASTLPSHVDTQYF
TRBJ1-2 | NA | NA | TRBV6-5 | TGTGCCAGCTCGACAGGTCGAGTCTATGGCTACACCTTC | CASSTGRVYGYTF
TRBJ2-1 | NA | NA | TRBV28 | TGTGCCAGCAGTACCCGACAGGGACTAGCCTACAATGAGCAGTTCTTC | CASSTRQGLAYNEQFF
TRBJ2-1 | NA | TRBD2 | TRBV5-1 | TGCGCCAGCAGCTTGGCCCAAGGACTAGCCACCGAGCAGTTCTTC | CASSLAQGLATEQFF
TRBJ2-3 | few | NA | TRBV4-2 | TGTGCCAGCAGCCAAGAAGGGGGGGCCGCAGATACGCAGTATTTT | CASSQEGGAADTQYF
TRBJ2-3 | NA | TRBD2 | TRBV7-3 | TGTGCCAGCAGCTTAACCGGGGGGGCCGTAGATACGCAGTATTTT | CASSLTGGAVDTQYF
TRBJ2-7 | NA | NA | TRBV7-2 | TGTGCCAGCAGCTCTACTAGTCACTCCGGGTACGAGCAGTACTTC | CASSSTSHSGYEQYF
TRBJ1-2 | NA | TRBD1 | TRBV6-1 | TGTGCCAGCAGTGACGCCTTTTGGGACAGGGCGGAGCGCGACTACACCTTC | CASSDAFWDRAERDYTF
TRBJ2-7 | NA | TRBD2 | TRBV15 | TGTGCCACCAGCCAGACTCTAGCGGGCGTTGATGCCTACGAGCAGTACTTC | CATSQTLAGVDAYEQYF
TRBJ2-5 | few | NA | TRBV9 | TGTGCCAGCAGCGTAGACCCCTGGGAGGGGGCTTTGGAGACCCAGTACTTC | CASSVDPWEGALETQYF
TRBJ2-1 | NA | NA | TRBV11-2 | TGTGCCAGCAGCCCAGGGTCTAGCGAGGAGCAGTTCTTC | CASSPGSSEEQFF
TRBJ1-6 | NA | NA | TRBV27 | TGTGCCAGCTCAACCATCGAGTCTAATTCACCCCTCCACTTT | CASSTIESNSPLHF
TRBJ2-1 | many | TRBD1 | TRBV7-2 | TGTGCCAGCAGCGCACGACAGGGTACGAACGATGAGCAGTTCTTC | CASSARQGTNDEQFF
TRBJ2-4 | NA | NA | TRBV4-2 | TGTGCCAGCAGCCAAGACCTATGGCCAGAAGAAAACATTCAGTACTTC | CASSQDLWPEENIQYF
TRBJ2-1 | few | TRBD2 | TRBV27 | TGTGCCAGCAGGAGCGGGGGGCTCCCCCATAATGAGCAGTTCTTC | CASRSGGLPHNEQFF
TRBJ1-1 | once | NA | TRBV7-2 | TGTGCCAGCAGCTTAGGTTTTGCAGGGCGGCGATTGCGTGTGAACACTGAAGCTTTCTTT | CASSLGFAGRRLRVNTEAFF